This TCR beta chain was retrieved from a study of OX40 agonist ivuxolimab in advanced cancers. Turning to the study itself: Participants averaged roughly 57 years of age (range about 23 to 90) and were 82.7% male. Study-wide points: On average, a greater number of expanded clones characterised CD8+ T cells relative to CD4+. At 0.1 to 3.0 mg/kg, CD4+ and CD8+ blood T cells expanded clonally by week 6.

Using immunoSEQ multiplex PCR, the repertoire was profiled, and TCRdb retains in-frame clones only, with some absent. Of more than 80,000 clones listed, 75% to 95% are singletons. Blood got drawn at baseline, again on cycle 4 day 1, and then on cycle 7 day 1. Trimming pared 5 bases from V and 4 bases from J, leaving 18 bases between. The CDR3 has 16 residues. Germline CDR1 is SGHVS and CDR2 is FQNEAQ. Notes on this clone: Antigen: not known.

The input for sequencing was CD4+ or CD8+ T cells sorted from blood, taken in a trial of the OX40 agonist ivuxolimab. This sequence originates from an adult with an advanced solid tumor such as melanoma, head and neck, liver or kidney cancer. This chain links TRBV7-8 with TRBJ1-5; D is possibly TRBD1 (6 bases). The CDR3 DNA follows: TGTGCCAGCAGCGCTAGTTGGGGGGCCCTAAATCAGCCCCAGCATTTT. This sequence encodes CASSASWGALNQPQHF.